This T cell receptor beta chain was identified in a study of T cells expressing NK-cell markers. Germline CDR1 SEHNR, CDR2 FQNEAQ (reference sequence). The CDR3 covers 13 residues. Template switching by 5'RACE with UMIs generated the TCR beta cDNA. TCRdb processed the 5' RACE reads again and assigns one entry to each CDR3 protein, with no DNA. The table counts 500,000 to 700,000 distinct CDR3 sequences; approximately 3.6% lies in the top ten. The chain couples TRBV7-9 to TRBJ2-1; the D gene TCRdb calls, TRBD2, cannot be checked with no DNA. This receptor was obtained from a man between 18 and 29 years old in good health. The sequencing input was blood T cells: a sorted CD56 or NKG2C T cell subset, CD4+ or CD8+ T cells, or bulk PBMC T cells (not recorded which). The CDR3 is CASGREWRDEQFF. The variable domain in full, completed from reference TRBV7-9 and TRBJ2-1, reads DTGVSQNPRHKITKRGQNVTFRCDPISEHNRLYWYRQTLGQGPEFLTYFQNEAQLEKSRLLSDRFSAERPKGSFSTLEIQRTEQGDSAMYLCASGREWRDEQFFGPGTRLTVL.